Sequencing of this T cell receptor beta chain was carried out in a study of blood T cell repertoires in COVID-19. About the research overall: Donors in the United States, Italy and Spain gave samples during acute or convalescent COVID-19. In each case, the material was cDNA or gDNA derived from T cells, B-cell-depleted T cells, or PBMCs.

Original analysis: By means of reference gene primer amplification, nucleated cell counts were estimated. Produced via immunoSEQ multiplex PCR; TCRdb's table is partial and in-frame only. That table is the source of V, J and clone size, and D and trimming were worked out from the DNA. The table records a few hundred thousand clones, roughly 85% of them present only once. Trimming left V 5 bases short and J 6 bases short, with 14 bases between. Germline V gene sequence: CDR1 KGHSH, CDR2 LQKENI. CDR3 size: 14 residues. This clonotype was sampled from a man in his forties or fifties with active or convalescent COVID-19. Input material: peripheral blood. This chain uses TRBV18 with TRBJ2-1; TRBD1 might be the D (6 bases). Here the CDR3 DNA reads TGTGCCAGCTCATCGAGGGGGACAACCAATGAGCAGTTCTTC. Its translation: CASSSRGTTNEQFF. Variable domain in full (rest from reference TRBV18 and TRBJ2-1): NAGVMQNPRHLVRRRGQEARLRCSPMKGHSHVYWYRQLPEEGLKFMVYLQKENIIDESGMPKERFSAEFPKEGPSILRIQQVVRGDSAAYFCASSSRGTTNEQFFGPGTRLTVL.